This T cell receptor (beta chain) is from a study of T cell changes during pregnancy in multiple sclerosis. Sequenced by immunoSEQ multiplex PCR; TCRdb stores in-frame clones only, minus some. The sample records 30,000 to 40,000 clones, approximately 91% being singletons. CDR1 is SGHAT and CDR2 is FQNNGV in the germline V gene. J gave up 4 bases and V 4 bases, and 10 bases lay outside the gene matches. The CDR3 totals 16 residues. This sample comprised CD4+ T cells from peripheral blood mononuclear cells, obtained in the third trimester of pregnancy. The chain is built from TRBV11-2 and TRBJ2-5; 9 nucleotides line up with TRBD2. The source of this sequence is a female donor in good health, enrolled as a control in a pregnancy study. CDR3 loop: CASSYQIAGGGETQYF. In DNA form, the CDR3 reads TGTGCCAGCAGCTACCAAATCGCGGGGGGGGGAGAGACCCAGTACTTC.